The count of the clone carrying this TCR beta chain is one. The data derive from a study of blood T cell repertoires in COVID-19. Whole-study context: Samples came from the United States, Italy and Spain, spanning acute and convalescent COVID-19. Nucleic acid was either cDNA or gDNA, and it came from T cells, B-cell-depleted T cells, or PBMCs.

CDR3 length equals 12 residues. Trimming took 5 bases from V and 9 from J, leaving 8 bases between them. Germline CDR1 SEHNR, CDR2 FQNEAQ (reference sequence). Data came from immunoSEQ multiplex PCR; TCRdb stores just in-frame clones and leaves some out. This table has roughly 57,000 clones, approximately 87% appearing once. The chain couples TRBV7-9 to TRBJ1-6; no definite D call. This clonotype was sampled from a woman in her fifties or sixties with COVID-19, enrolled during active disease. The sequencing sample was made of peripheral blood. CDR3: CASSPEASPLHF. The CDR3, as DNA: TGTGCCAGCAGCCCAGAGGCTTCACCCCTCCACTTT.